This T cell receptor (beta chain) came from a study of T cells in Graves' hyperthyroidism and ophthalmopathy (dated by TCRdb to about 2019). About the study as a whole: Peripheral blood was sampled at the time of initial diagnosis, prior to any treatment. TCR V-J signatures able to tell the groups apart were searched for in a discovery cohort of 100 patients, of whom 43 had Graves' ophthalmopathy and around 56 had stable Graves' hyperthyroidism. An independent validation cohort of around 19 hyperthyroidism patients and 17 patients who later progressed to ophthalmopathy tested prospective prediction of ophthalmopathy. The 75 to 100 discovery patients were randomly split 7:3 into training and test sets. Thyroid tissue and blood T-cell repertoires from six or seven Graves' hyperthyroidism patients were also compared in the study. Following sampling, methimazole starting at 30 mg daily was given to hyperthyroidism patients, and high-dose intravenous methylprednisolone was given to ophthalmopathy patients. According to the paper, TCR Vbeta CDR3 sequencing was carried out on more than 120 peripheral blood samples, which came from approximately 41 ophthalmopathy, some 73 hyperthyroidism and about 17 progressor patients. What the work shows at the level of the full study, not this receptor alone: Most expanded thyroid clonotypes (frequency above 0.001) were also detected in blood, suggesting blood repertoires may reflect thyroid immune responses. A 13 V-J signature model separated ophthalmopathy from stable hyperthyroidism, with nearly 90% sensitivity and about 81% specificity in cross-validation and 80%/75% in testing. Sample size was not statistically predetermined, and investigators were not blinded to group allocation. In validation, the model predicted progression to ophthalmopathy a median of approximately 6.6 months before onset, with over 55% sensitivity and more than 72% specificity.

Ophthalmopathy patients had moderately to severely active disease, with a Clinical Activity Score of 3 or more, a NOSPECS grade of 4 or more, and a disease duration of less than 3 months. Any patient with an uncontrolled infection, another autoimmune disease, pregnancy or lactation was excluded. Diagnoses relied on clinical symptoms, serum thyroxine and TRAb, thyroid ultrasound and orbital computed tomography. PBMCs were separated from roughly 9.3 ml of fresh peripheral blood using Ficoll-Paque density gradient centrifugation. Total RNA was extracted using Trizol reagent, and RNA quality was assessed on an Agilent 2100 Bioanalyzer. At least ten counts were recorded for this clonotype. Its antigen target is currently unknown. Per-base quality was not reported, and no clone a single base away is much larger than it. The TCR beta CDR3 regions were amplified from RNA transcripts. For the first round of RT-PCR on the TCR CDR3, the HTBI primer set was used together with the Qiagen OneStep RT-PCR kit. Libraries were constructed in a second round of multiplex PCR, after which size selection and purification were carried out. Paired-end sequencing of the libraries was performed with 100 bp reads on an Illumina HiSeq2000. Concerning the study's data processing: SOAPnuke was used to process the raw data, removing reads that contained adapters or uncalled bases, had a mean Phred below 15, or lacked an exact match to the constant primer or identifier. COPE v1.2.5 was used to merge high-quality paired reads, and clonotypes were defined as unique nucleotide sequences. MiTCR v1.1 was used to align clonotypes to the IMGT TRBV, TRBD and TRBJ reference segments. Analysis was restricted to V-J combinations with a frequency above 0.0001, which covered about 99% of repertoires. The TCS score was defined as F50 (clonal expansion) divided by E x V (chaos), with BLOSUM62-based TCRdist calculated between CDR3 peptides within each V-J. Welch's t-statistics and random forest reduced approximately 520 V-J features to 13, which were used in a naive Bayes classifier (R e1071). Thyroid-blood repertoire similarity was quantified with the Morisita-Horn index. TCRdb reran the public reads through fastp at Q25 and MiXCR, keeping productive beta chains. CDR3 protein duplicates are merged, each entry listing the most common genes and DNA. Clone size and V and J calls follow TCRdb, not the original study. The sample includes 45,000 to 60,000 distinct CDR3 sequences, with 49% observed a single time. Of the sample, about an eighth falls within the top ten clones.

The sequence came from a woman in her twenties or thirties with Graves' ophthalmopathy. Sequenced material: blood.

The DNA sequence is TGTGCCAGCAGCCGGGCCAGTGACGGGGCGCTGAGCACAGATACGCAGTATTTT. Its protein product is CASSRASDGALSTDTQYF. The rearrangement combines TRBV7-8 with TRBJ2-3; the D gene is tentatively TRBD1 or TRBD2, each matching 5 bases. The CDR3 covers 18 residues, taking in both the cysteine and the phenylalanine. The DNA shown is the 54-base CDR3, in frame from base 1. Per the germline V gene, SGHVS is the CDR1 and FQNEAQ is the CDR2. V sheds 5 bases and J sheds 0 bases, leaving 21 bases between their ends.